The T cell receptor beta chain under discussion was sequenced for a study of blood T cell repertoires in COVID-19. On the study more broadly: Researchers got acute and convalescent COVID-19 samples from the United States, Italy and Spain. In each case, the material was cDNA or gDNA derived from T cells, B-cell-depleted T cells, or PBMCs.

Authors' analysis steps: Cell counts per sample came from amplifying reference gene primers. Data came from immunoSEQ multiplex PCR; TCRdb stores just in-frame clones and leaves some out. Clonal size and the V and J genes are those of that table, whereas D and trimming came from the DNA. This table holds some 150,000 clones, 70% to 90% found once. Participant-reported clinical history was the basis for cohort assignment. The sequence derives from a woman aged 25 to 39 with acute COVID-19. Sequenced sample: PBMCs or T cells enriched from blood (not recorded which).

CDR3 loop: CASSFLFQGALGELFF. The CDR3, as DNA: TGTGCCAGCAGCTTCTTATTCCAGGGGGCGCTTGGGGAGCTGTTTTTT. The rearrangement uses TRBV7-8 and TRBJ2-2, with TRBD1 matching 8 bases. V dropped 3 bases and J dropped 8; count of bases not matched to a gene: 11. The germline V gene has CDR1 SGHVS and CDR2 FQNEAQ. The CDR3 contains 16 residues.